The sample holds a few counts of the clone carrying this T cell receptor (beta chain). Its specificity is not known. Quantitative 5'-RACE was performed with molecular barcodes, and it yielded the TCR beta libraries. One entry per CDR3 protein, called by TCRdb with MiXCR from the 5' RACE reads. Among 200,000 or so distinct CDR3 sequences listed, 10% to 15% were seen once. The germline V gene has CDR1 MGHRA and CDR2 YSYEKL. Trimming took off 3 bases at V and 4 bases at J, with 16 bases between the two ends. CDR3 length equals 16 residues. This specimen belongs to a study of CD8 T cells in ankylosing spondylitis. The study's findings and limits: CD8+ cells made up the disease-linked clones, which were relatively rare in peripheral blood. Disease-linked clones reportedly concentrated significantly in matched ankylosing spondylitis synovial fluid. A TCR beta motif made of fewer than ten highly homologous variants seemed typical of ankylosing spondylitis blood.

The sequencing input was blood, either unsorted or a sorted T cell fraction (not recorded which). V usage is TRBV4-1 and J usage is TRBJ2-1; no definite D call. The receptor's source is a female donor with ankylosing spondylitis or in good health (not recorded which). The CDR3 DNA reads TGCGCCAGCAGCCAGGATCCCCCTCCGAGGTACAATGAGCAGTTCTTC. Translation gives CASSQDPPPRYNEQFF.